A selection of T cell receptor beta chains follows, all from one sample in a study of cytomegalovirus exposure and HLA in healthy donors. Assay used: immunoSEQ multiplex PCR; TCRdb lists only in-frame clones, some missing. The table for this sample gives approximately 150,000 clones. The sample taken for sequencing was PBMCs. The source is a male donor in good health and CMV-seronegative. Each CDR3 is given with its conserved first and last residue. The D gene is left open where the match is weak.

V gene	D gene	J gene	CDR3 protein	CDR3 DNA
TRBV14	-	TRBJ2-2	CASSPWTYNTGELFF	TGTGCCAGCAGCCCCTGGACATACAACACCGGGGAGCTGTTTTTT
TRBV5-6	-	TRBJ1-1	CASSVYRVTEAFF	TGTGCCAGCAGCGTTTACAGGGTGACCGAAGCTTTCTTT
TRBV30	TRBD1	TRBJ2-1	CAWSPSTGGFEQFF	TGTGCCTGGAGTCCATCGACAGGGGGGTTTGAGCAGTTCTTC
TRBV30	-	TRBJ1-1	CAWTHQGNEAFF	TGTGCCTGGACCCACCAGGGAAATGAAGCTTTCTTT
TRBV9	-	TRBJ1-3	CASSVGGGNTIYF	TGTGCCAGCAGCGTAGGCGGTGGAAACACCATATATTTT
TRBV25-1	TRBD1	TRBJ2-4	CASSAGQGLNEQYF	TGTGCCAGCAGTGCGGGACAGGGGTTGAATGAGCAGTACTTC
TRBV27	TRBD1	TRBJ1-2	CASSDKDRGRYGYTF	TGTGCCAGCAGCGACAAGGACAGGGGGAGATATGGCTACACCTTC
TRBV18	TRBD1	TRBJ1-1	CASSEQGAGFNTEAFF	TGTGCCAGCTCAGAACAGGGGGCGGGGTTCAACACTGAAGCTTTCTTT
TRBV7-3	-	TRBJ2-7	CASSLYPGNEQYF	TGTGCCAGCAGCTTATACCCAGGGAACGAGCAGTACTTC
TRBV27	TRBD1	TRBJ2-7	CASTPQQGLSEQYF	TGTGCCAGCACCCCCCAACAGGGGCTGAGTGAGCAGTACTTC
TRBV27	TRBD1	TRBJ1-4	CASSSLPLQGGPEKLFF	TGTGCCAGCAGTTCCCTTCCCTTACAGGGGGGACCTGAAAAACTGTTTTTT
TRBV2	TRBD2	TRBJ2-2	CASSEVRISGITTGELFF	TGTGCCAGCAGTGAAGTTCGCATTAGCGGGATAACCACCGGGGAGCTGTTTTTT
TRBV6-1	-	TRBJ1-6	CAGRGLTGGNSPLHF	TGTGCCGGCCGCGGCTTGACAGGCGGCAATTCACCCCTCCACTTT
TRBV13	-	TRBJ2-2	CASSLNRANTGELFF	TGTGCCAGCAGCTTAAACAGGGCGAACACCGGGGAGCTGTTTTTT
TRBV4-3	TRBD1	TRBJ2-4	CASSHGQGVNIQYF	TGCGCCAGCAGCCACGGACAGGGGGTAAACATTCAGTACTTC
TRBV10-3	-	TRBJ1-3	CASRDTSGNTIYF	TGTGCCAGCCGGGACACGTCTGGAAACACCATATATTTT
TRBV5-6	-	TRBJ1-3	CASSLVGGSLRNTIYF	TGTGCCAGCAGCTTAGTTGGAGGGTCGCTAAGGAACACCATATATTTT
TRBV18	-	TRBJ1-5	CASSPDRDQPQHF	TGTGCCAGCTCACCCGACAGAGATCAGCCCCAGCATTTT
TRBV7-2	-	TRBJ1-2	CASSSGQSGGYTF	TGTGCCAGCAGCTCCGGACAGTCGGGTGGCTACACCTTC
TRBV28	-	TRBJ2-3	CATQGPGASTDTQYF	TGTGCCACCCAAGGACCTGGGGCAAGCACAGATACGCAGTATTTT